These T cell receptor beta chains were read from a single sample in a study of blood T cell repertoires in COVID-19. TCRdb's copy holds only in-frame clones and misses some; the assay was immunoSEQ multiplex PCR. The profile shows roughly 140,000 clones, 88% of them singletons. Sequencing was done on a sample of peripheral blood. These receptor sequences come from a woman in her 70s with acute or convalescent COVID-19. Each CDR3 is given with its conserved first and last residue. The order of the fields is D gene, V gene, J gene, clone size, CDR3 protein, CDR3 DNA. D genes are given only for firm matches. The size of a clone is reported for some rows only, either as once, few or many, or as a class for expanded clones.

D gene: .
V gene: TRBV7-2
J gene: TRBJ2-2
clone size: .
CDR3 protein: CASSFLADGELFF
CDR3 DNA: TGTGCCAGCAGCTTTCTGGCGGACGGGGAGCTGTTTTTT

D gene: TRBD1
V gene: TRBV6-5
J gene: TRBJ2-2
clone size: .
CDR3 protein: CASSPTGVNTGELFF
CDR3 DNA: TGTGCCAGCAGTCCGACAGGGGTGAACACCGGGGAGCTGTTTTTT

D gene: .
V gene: TRBV5-6
J gene: TRBJ2-1
clone size: .
CDR3 protein: CASSLQGYNEQFF
CDR3 DNA: TGTGCCAGCAGCTTGCAGGGATACAATGAGCAGTTCTTC

D gene: TRBD2
V gene: TRBV13
J gene: TRBJ2-2
clone size: once
CDR3 protein: CASSPVLGLANTGELFF
CDR3 DNA: TGTGCCAGCAGCCCTGTGTTAGGACTAGCCAACACCGGGGAGCTGTTTTTT

D gene: TRBD2
V gene: TRBV28
J gene: TRBJ2-5
clone size: once
CDR3 protein: CASTRGGASRETQYF
CDR3 DNA: TGTGCCAGCACCCGCGGGGGGGCCTCCCGAGAGACCCAGTACTTC

D gene: TRBD1
V gene: TRBV18
J gene: TRBJ2-3
clone size: .
CDR3 protein: CASSPSGQGASDTQYF
CDR3 DNA: TGTGCCAGCTCACCATCGGGACAGGGGGCAAGTGATACGCAGTATTTT

D gene: .
V gene: TRBV4-3
J gene: TRBJ2-2
clone size: .
CDR3 protein: CASSPRLGVLGKNGELFF
CDR3 DNA: TGCGCCAGCAGCCCAAGATTAGGGGTCCTTGGAAAGAACGGGGAGCTGTTTTTT

D gene: .
V gene: TRBV7-9
J gene: TRBJ1-5
clone size: .
CDR3 protein: CASSFGDSNQPQHF
CDR3 DNA: TGTGCCAGCAGCTTCGGGGACTCCAATCAGCCCCAGCATTTT

D gene: .
V gene: TRBV29-1
J gene: TRBJ1-5
clone size: .
CDR3 protein: CSVQGGGNQPQHF
CDR3 DNA: TGCAGCGTTCAGGGAGGTGGCAATCAGCCCCAGCATTTT

D gene: .
V gene: TRBV19
J gene: TRBJ1-5
clone size: .
CDR3 protein: CASSISGSNQPQHF
CDR3 DNA: TGTGCCAGTAGTATATCGGGAAGCAATCAGCCCCAGCATTTT

D gene: TRBD1
V gene: TRBV28
J gene: TRBJ2-1
clone size: .
CDR3 protein: CASSPDRVREQFF
CDR3 DNA: TGTGCCAGCAGCCCTGACAGGGTGAGGGAGCAGTTCTTC

D gene: TRBD1
V gene: TRBV7-8
J gene: TRBJ1-1
clone size: once
CDR3 protein: CASSLRSDHRDRLEAFF
CDR3 DNA: TGTGCCAGCAGCCTACGGTCCGATCACCGGGACAGGCTTGAAGCTTTCTTT

D gene: .
V gene: TRBV4-3
J gene: TRBJ1-2
clone size: .
CDR3 protein: CASSNSLNYGYTF
CDR3 DNA: TGCGCCAGCAGTAATAGCCTGAACTATGGCTACACCTTC

D gene: TRBD2
V gene: TRBV3-1/TRBV3-2
J gene: TRBJ2-5
clone size: .
CDR3 protein: CASSQRGGGQETQYF
CDR3 DNA: TGTGCCAGCAGCCAGCGGGGGGGTGGACAAGAGACCCAGTACTTC

D gene: TRBD1
V gene: TRBV28
J gene: TRBJ1-2
clone size: .
CDR3 protein: CASSVSGTGNYGYTF
CDR3 DNA: TGTGCCAGCAGTGTGTCCGGGACAGGGAACTATGGCTACACCTTC

D gene: TRBD1
V gene: TRBV5-8
J gene: TRBJ1-2
clone size: .
CDR3 protein: CASSIRQGSYGYTF
CDR3 DNA: TGTGCCAGCAGCATCCGACAGGGTTCCTATGGCTACACCTTC

D gene: .
V gene: TRBV9
J gene: TRBJ1-4
clone size: .
CDR3 protein: CASSVGGNPGEKLFF
CDR3 DNA: TGTGCCAGCAGCGTAGGAGGCAACCCGGGGGAAAAACTGTTTTTT

D gene: TRBD1
V gene: TRBV7-8
J gene: TRBJ1-5
clone size: .
CDR3 protein: CASSPRGAGTGGHQPQHF
CDR3 DNA: TGTGCCAGCAGCCCCCGGGGGGCCGGGACAGGGGGACATCAGCCCCAGCATTTT

D gene: .
V gene: TRBV10-3
J gene: TRBJ1-2
clone size: .
CDR3 protein: CAISRQADYGYTF
CDR3 DNA: TGTGCCATCAGTCGACAGGCCGACTATGGCTACACCTTC

D gene: TRBD1
V gene: TRBV5-1
J gene: TRBJ1-1
clone size: .
CDR3 protein: CASSDRGLYTEAFF
CDR3 DNA: TGCGCCAGCAGCGACAGGGGGTTGTACACTGAAGCTTTCTTT

D gene: .
V gene: TRBV18
J gene: TRBJ1-1
clone size: few
CDR3 protein: CASSPLENTEAFF
CDR3 DNA: TGTGCCAGCTCACCATTAGAGAACACTGAAGCTTTCTTT

D gene: .
V gene: TRBV3-1/TRBV3-2
J gene: TRBJ1-3
clone size: .
CDR3 protein: CASSQRLGGDSGNTIYF
CDR3 DNA: TGTGCCAGCAGCCAAAGGTTGGGGGGTGACTCTGGAAACACCATATATTTT

D gene: TRBD1
V gene: TRBV10-1
J gene: TRBJ2-7
clone size: .
CDR3 protein: CASSPGTGEQYF
CDR3 DNA: TGCGCCAGCAGTCCCGGGACAGGGGAGCAGTACTTC